The clone carrying this T cell receptor beta chain has just a few counts. No antigen is known for it. The data are from a study of STAT5B mutations in CD4+ large granular lymphocyte leukemia. Germline assignment: CDR1 GTSNPN and CDR2 SVGIG (reference sequence). The CDR3 has 15 amino acids. V lost 1 base to trimming and J lost 8 bases; unmatched junction nucleotides: 5. The study, taken as a whole, reports: TRBV06-family usage was enriched in top patient clones (8/27) versus controls (2/35). About 26% of private leukemic clonotypes occurred rarely in other patients' non-leukemic repertoires. Without putative leukemic clones, patient CD4-sorted repertoires remained more clonal than healthy CD4+ repertoires.

The method was immunoSEQ multiplex PCR; TCRdb's version includes in-frame clones alone and lacks a portion of them. The table has under 40,000 clones, more than 75% seen once. The chain uses TRBV30 and TRBJ1-4, with 12 bases identical to TRBD1. What was sequenced was CD4+ T cells from blood buffy coats. The sequence derives from a human donor in good health. The CDR3 bases are TGTGCCTGGAGTGCGGGACAGGGGGCGGGAGAAAAACTGTTTTTT. This codes for CAWSAGQGAGEKLFF.